Detailed here is one T cell receptor beta chain. These data are taken from a study of CD8+ T cells in alopecia areata. TCR sequencing used cDNA made by reverse transcription of extracted RNA. Produced via immunoSEQ multiplex PCR; TCRdb's table is partial and in-frame only. Altogether 120,000 or so clones are present, around 45% being singletons, with the ten largest covering approximately 10%. This CDR3 is built from 15 residues. V was trimmed by 2 bases and J by 2 bases, leaving 12 bases between them. CDR1 is MGHRA and CDR2 is YSYEKL in the germline V gene. Sequencing was carried out using NKG2D-low CD8+ T cells sorted from blood. The chain couples TRBV4-1 to TRBJ2-5; D is undetermined. This sequence originates from a human donor with alopecia areata. Here the CDR3 DNA reads TGCGCCAGCAGCCAAAGAAAGGTCGGACAAGAGACCCAGTACTTC. Encoded protein: CASSQRKVGQETQYF.